This is a list of T cell receptor beta chains from one sample in a study of control samples from healthy donors and cancer patients. The table came from immunoSEQ multiplex PCR; TCRdb's copy has only in-frame clones and leaves some out. This sample carries roughly 120,000 clones, more than 70% of them seen once, and the ten largest clones take 3.4%. The sample consisted of blood. Every receptor here comes from a middle-aged man in good health. Both conserved end residues are part of each CDR3. D genes are given only for firm matches. The size field is filled for only some rows; it gives once, few, many or a size class.

abundance	d_gene	j_gene	v_gene	CDR3nt	CDR3aa
.	TRBD1	TRBJ2-7	TRBV7-2	TGTGCCAGCAGCCAAAGGACAGGGACCCACGAGCAGTACTTC	CASSQRTGTHEQYF
.	.	TRBJ1-1	TRBV15	TGTGCCACCAGCCGGGGATACGACACTGAAGCTTTCTTT	CATSRGYDTEAFF
.	.	TRBJ1-6	TRBV27	TGTGCCAGCAGGGACAGTCTCTTGAGGAATAATTCACCCCTCCACTTT	CASRDSLLRNNSPLHF
few	TRBD2	TRBJ2-7	TRBV7-8	TGTGCCAGCAGCTTAGGTTGGACTAGCGTATACGAGCAGTACTTC	CASSLGWTSVYEQYF
few	TRBD1	TRBJ2-7	TRBV5-6	TGTGCCAGCAGCTCAGCCGGGACAGGTCTCTACGAGCAGTACTTC	CASSSAGTGLYEQYF
.	.	TRBJ2-7	TRBV7-2	TGTGCCAGCAGCTTTGATTACGAGCAGTACTTC	CASSFDYEQYF
few	.	TRBJ1-4	TRBV6-4	TGTGCCAGCAGTGATAAGGAGGGAAAACTGTTTTTT	CASSDKEGKLFF
.	.	TRBJ1-2	TRBV24-1	TGTGCCACCAGCCATCCCAGGGTTAACTATGGCTACACCTTC	CATSHPRVNYGYTF
.	.	TRBJ2-1	TRBV24-1	TGTGCCACCAGTAGGGCCAGCCTGGGCAATGAGCAGTTCTTC	CATSRASLGNEQFF
.	.	TRBJ1-2	TRBV18	TGTGCCAGCTCACCAAATGACAGGACCGGCGGGGGCTACACCTTC	CASSPNDRTGGGYTF
.	.	TRBJ2-2	TRBV7-3	TGTGCCAGCAGCGCCCCCGGGCGAGGAAGCACCGGGGAGCTGTTTTTT	CASSAPGRGSTGELFF
.	.	TRBJ1-3	TRBV27	TGTGCCAGCAGTCCCCTGTCAGGAAGCTCTGGAAACACCATATATTTT	CASSPLSGSSGNTIYF
once	TRBD2	TRBJ2-3	TRBV7-2	TGTGCCAGCAGCCCGGGGGGGACTAGCACAGATACGCAGTATTTT	CASSPGGTSTDTQYF
.	.	TRBJ1-2	TRBV24-1	TGTGCCACCAGTGATCAGAGAGCTAACTATGGCTACACCTTC	CATSDQRANYGYTF
.	TRBD2	TRBJ2-7	TRBV11-2	TGTGCCAGCAGCTTAGTTCCTAGCGGTGGCGACGAGCAGTACTTC	CASSLVPSGGDEQYF
.	.	TRBJ2-2	TRBV11-3	TGTGCCAGCAGCTTGGCACAGGGTAACACCGGGGAGCTGTTTTTT	CASSLAQGNTGELFF
many	TRBD1	TRBJ1-2	TRBV19	TGTGCCAGTAGTTCAACAGGGGGCAGCTACACCTTC	CASSSTGGSYTF
.	TRBD2	TRBJ2-3	TRBV2	TGTGCCAGCAGCCTAGCGGGGGGGCTAAATACGCAGTATTTT	CASSLAGGLNTQYF
few	TRBD1	TRBJ1-2	TRBV9	TGTGCCAGCAGCGGAGGACAGGGGGTAGAAGGCTACACCTTC	CASSGGQGVEGYTF
.	.	TRBJ1-1	TRBV12-3/TRBV12-4	TGTGCCAGCAGGCCCCAGAACACTGAAGCTTTCTTT	CASRPQNTEAFF
.	.	TRBJ2-7	TRBV25-1	TGTGCCAGCAGTGAAGAAACCGGGACATCAGACTACGAGCAGTACTTC	CASSEETGTSDYEQYF
.	.	TRBJ2-7	TRBV7-2	TGTGCCAGCAGCTCCGGGACAGGGGAGCGGGGGGCCCACTACGAGCAGTACTTC	CASSSGTGERGAHYEQYF
.	.	TRBJ2-7	TRBV20-1	TGCAGTGCTAGTCCTCCGGGACGGATATACGAGCAGTACTTC	CSASPPGRIYEQYF
.	.	TRBJ2-7	TRBV7-3	TGTGCCAGCATCCCCGGCACGACGAGGGACAACTACGAGCAGTACTTC	CASIPGTTRDNYEQYF
.	TRBD1	TRBJ2-2	TRBV6-5	TGTGCCAGCAAATCGGACAGGAGGAACACCGGGGAGCTGTTTTTT	CASKSDRRNTGELFF
.	TRBD1	TRBJ1-6	TRBV6-5	TGTGCCAGCACCCGGACAGGGGTTGGTTATTCACCCCCCCACTTT	CASTRTGVGYSPPHF
.	TRBD1	TRBJ1-2	TRBV15	TGTGCCACCAGCATGGACGACAGGGCGTTGGGCTACACCTTC	CATSMDDRALGYTF
.	.	TRBJ1-1	TRBV29-1	TGCAGCGTCGTCAAGACTTGGAACACTGAAGCTTTCTTT	CSVVKTWNTEAFF
.	.	TRBJ1-2	TRBV7-8	TGTGCCAGCAGGGATTCGACGGGGACGGGGACTAACTATGGCTACACCTTC	CASRDSTGTGTNYGYTF
.	.	TRBJ1-5	TRBV5-1	TGCGCCAGCAGCTTGGAGGCTGGCGCCCAGCCCCAGCATTTT	CASSLEAGAQPQHF
.	.	TRBJ2-3	TRBV6-2/TRBV6-3	TGTGCCAGCAGTTACTTGGGGCTAAATACAGATACGCAGTATTTT	CASSYLGLNTDTQYF
.	.	TRBJ1-2	TRBV12-3/TRBV12-4	TGTGCCAGCAGGCCGACAGGAAACTATGGCTACACCTTC	CASRPTGNYGYTF
.	.	TRBJ1-2	TRBV11-3	TGTGCCAGCAGTCATAAGAGGTTCCATGGCTACACCTTC	CASSHKRFHGYTF
once	.	TRBJ1-3	TRBV11-3	TGTGCCAGCAGCCCCCGTATGCTTGTGGGCCGCTCTGGAAACACCATATATTTT	CASSPRMLVGRSGNTIYF
.	.	TRBJ1-6	TRBV6-5	TGTGCCAGCAGTTATAATGGGGGCAGGTCACCCCTCCACTTT	CASSYNGGRSPLHF
.	.	TRBJ2-2	TRBV14	TGTGCCAGCAGCCGTTGGGTCGCTACGAACACCGGGGAGCTGTTTTTT	CASSRWVATNTGELFF
.	TRBD2	TRBJ2-1	TRBV24-1	TGTGCCACCAGTGATTCCACTAGCGGGGGGGCCAGTGAGCAGTTCTTC	CATSDSTSGGASEQFF
.	.	TRBJ1-1	TRBV7-3	TGTGCCAGCAGCTTAAGAGGATTACCCATGAACACTGAAGCTTTCTTT	CASSLRGLPMNTEAFF
.	TRBD2	TRBJ2-1	TRBV11-3	TGTGCCAGCAGCTTAGGGCTAGCGGGGGGGGATCGATACAATGAGCAGTTCTTC	CASSLGLAGGDRYNEQFF
.	.	TRBJ2-1	TRBV4-1	TGCGCCAGCAGCCAAGAACCCACGAACAATGAGCAGTTCTTC	CASSQEPTNNEQFF
once	.	TRBJ1-2	TRBV24-1	TGTGCCACCAGTGATAAGGACAGCAGAGGCTACACCTTC	CATSDKDSRGYTF
.	.	TRBJ1-4	TRBV19	TGTGCCAGTAGTATAGGGCAAACTGCAACTAATGAAAAACTGTTTTTT	CASSIGQTATNEKLFF
.	TRBD1	TRBJ1-2	TRBV12-3/TRBV12-4	TGTGCCAGCAGCCTCGACAGGGAGAGCGGCTACACCTTC	CASSLDRESGYTF
few	.	TRBJ2-3	TRBV3-1/TRBV3-2	TGTGCCAGCAGCCACTACACCTCAGATACGCAGTATTTT	CASSHYTSDTQYF
.	.	TRBJ2-3	TRBV7-3	TGTGCCAGCAGCTTAGGGTCCACAGATACGCAGTATTTT	CASSLGSTDTQYF
.	.	TRBJ2-1	TRBV5-8	TGTGCCAGCAGCTTGGGTCGAGGGATTGATGAGCAGTTCTTC	CASSLGRGIDEQFF
once	TRBD1	TRBJ2-1	TRBV4-3	TGCGCCAGCAGCCAACAAACAGGGGATGAGCAGTTCTTC	CASSQQTGDEQFF
.	.	TRBJ1-2	TRBV6-5	TGTGCCAGCAGTTATGTCGGGGGAGGCTACACCTTC	CASSYVGGGYTF
.	.	TRBJ1-1	TRBV7-6	TGTGCCAGCAGTTCACAGTCCCAAAACATACTAAACGAAGCTTTCTTT	CASSSQSQNILNEAFF
.	TRBD1	TRBJ1-1	TRBV18	TGTGCCAGCTCATCTAGACAGGGAATCACTGAAGCTTTCTTT	CASSSRQGITEAFF
.	.	TRBJ1-1	TRBV6-6	TGTGCCAGCGGGTTGTGGGACACTGAAGCTTTCTTT	CASGLWDTEAFF
.	TRBD1	TRBJ2-7	TRBV18	TGTGCCAGCTCACCCGACAGGGGCGTCCACGAGCAGTACTTC	CASSPDRGVHEQYF
.	.	TRBJ2-1	TRBV7-3	TGTGCCAGCAGTCAGGGGGGAGTGAATGAGCAGTTCTTC	CASSQGGVNEQFF
.	TRBD1	TRBJ2-5	TRBV5-1	TGCGCCAGCAGACCGACAGGGGGAGAGACCCAGTACTTC	CASRPTGGETQYF
few	TRBD1	TRBJ1-1	TRBV7-3	TGTGCCAGCAGCTTAAGAGACAGGGATAAAGCTTTCTTT	CASSLRDRDKAFF
.	.	TRBJ1-5	TRBV5-8	TGTGCCAGCAGCTTGGAAGGGGTCGCGAGCAATCAGCCCCAGCATTTT	CASSLEGVASNQPQHF
.	TRBD1	TRBJ2-7	TRBV5-1	TGCGCCAGCAGCCGGACAGGTTCTTTCTACGAGCAGTACTTC	CASSRTGSFYEQYF
few	TRBD1	TRBJ2-2	TRBV29-1	TGCAGCGTGACGGGACAGGGGAATCTGACCGGGGAGCTGTTTTTT	CSVTGQGNLTGELFF